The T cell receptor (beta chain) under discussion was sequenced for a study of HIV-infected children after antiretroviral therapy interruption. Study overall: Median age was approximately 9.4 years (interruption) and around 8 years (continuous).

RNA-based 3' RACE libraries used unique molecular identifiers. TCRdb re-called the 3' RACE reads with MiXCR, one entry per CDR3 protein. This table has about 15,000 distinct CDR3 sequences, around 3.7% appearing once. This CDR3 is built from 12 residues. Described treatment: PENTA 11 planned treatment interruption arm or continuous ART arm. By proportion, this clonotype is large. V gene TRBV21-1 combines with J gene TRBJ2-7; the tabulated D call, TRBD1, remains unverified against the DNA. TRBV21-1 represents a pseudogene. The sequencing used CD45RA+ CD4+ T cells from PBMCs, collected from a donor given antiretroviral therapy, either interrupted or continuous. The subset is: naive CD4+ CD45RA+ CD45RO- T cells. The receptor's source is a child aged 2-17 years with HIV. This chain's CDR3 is CASKAGTYEQYF. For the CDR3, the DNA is TGTGCCAGCAAAGCAGGGACCTACGAGCAGTACTTC.